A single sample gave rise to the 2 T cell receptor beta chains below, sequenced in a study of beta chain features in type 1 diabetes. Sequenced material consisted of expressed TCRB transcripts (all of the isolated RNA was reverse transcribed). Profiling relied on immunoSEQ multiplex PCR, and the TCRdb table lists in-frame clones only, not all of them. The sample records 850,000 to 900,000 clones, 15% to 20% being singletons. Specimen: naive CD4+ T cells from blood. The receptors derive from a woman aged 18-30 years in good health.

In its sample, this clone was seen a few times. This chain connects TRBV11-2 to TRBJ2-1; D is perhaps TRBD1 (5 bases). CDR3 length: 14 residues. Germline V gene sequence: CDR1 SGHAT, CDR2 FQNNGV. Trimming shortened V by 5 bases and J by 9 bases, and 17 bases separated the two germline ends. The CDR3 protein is CASSQATPGIEQFF. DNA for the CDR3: TGTGCCAGCAGCCAAGCAACCCCAGGGATTGAGCAGTTCTTC.

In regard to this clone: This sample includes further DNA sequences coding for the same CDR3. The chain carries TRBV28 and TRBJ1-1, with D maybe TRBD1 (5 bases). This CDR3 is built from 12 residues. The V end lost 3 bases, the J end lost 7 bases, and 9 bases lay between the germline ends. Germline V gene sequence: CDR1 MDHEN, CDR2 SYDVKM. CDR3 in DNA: TGTGCCAGCAGTTTCGGGGGGAGTGAAGCTTTCTTT. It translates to CASSFGGSEAFF.